This is a list of T cell receptor beta chains from one sample in a study of CD8+CD57+ T cells in acquired aplastic anemia. TCRdb itself ran the reads through MiXCR, one entry per CDR3 protein. The sample has 200,000 to 250,000 distinct CDR3 sequences; 60% to 80% are singletons. Sequences were obtained from sorted CD4+, CD8+, or CD8+CD57+ T cells (not recorded which) from PBMCs. Receptors originate from a human donor with aplastic anemia. CDR3s include the opening cysteine and the closing phenylalanine or tryptophan. A D gene is named only where the DNA matches it firmly. Size tells how often a clone was seen (once, few, many) or the class of an expanded clone, and some rows leave it out.

D gene: TRBD1; V gene: TRBV10-3; clone size: -; J gene: TRBJ1-4; CDR3 DNA: TGTGCCATCAGTGAGCTGTTTGGGGGGACAGGGTCAATGGTAGGGGAAAAACTGTTTTTT; CDR3 protein: CAISELFGGTGSMVGEKLFF
D gene: -; V gene: TRBV5-1; clone size: -; J gene: TRBJ1-5; CDR3 DNA: TGCGCCAGCAGCCCGGGACACCAGAATCAGCCCCAGCATTTT; CDR3 protein: CASSPGHQNQPQHF
D gene: TRBD1; V gene: TRBV7-6; clone size: few; J gene: TRBJ2-3; CDR3 DNA: TGTGCCAGCAGCAGGACAGGGGGAGAGGATACGCAGTATTTT; CDR3 protein: CASSRTGGEDTQYF
D gene: TRBD2; V gene: TRBV7-6; clone size: -; J gene: TRBJ2-5; CDR3 DNA: TGTGCCAGCAGCCTCCTTGGGGGGGGAGAGGCCCAGTACTTC; CDR3 protein: CASSLLGGGEAQYF
D gene: -; V gene: TRBV20-1; clone size: -; J gene: TRBJ2-7; CDR3 DNA: TGCAGTGCTAGACCCTTTCGGGGCAGGGACCCCTACGAGCAGTACTTC; CDR3 protein: CSARPFRGRDPYEQYF
D gene: -; V gene: TRBV19; clone size: -; J gene: TRBJ1-6; CDR3 DNA: TGTGCCAGTAGTATAGTGGATTCACCCCTCCACTTT; CDR3 protein: CASSIVDSPLHF
D gene: -; V gene: TRBV25-1; clone size: -; J gene: TRBJ1-1; CDR3 DNA: TGTGCCAGCAGCTTGGAGCAGACAGGCAGTGAAGCTTTCTTT; CDR3 protein: CASSLEQTGSEAFF
D gene: TRBD2; V gene: TRBV5-1; clone size: -; J gene: TRBJ2-7; CDR3 DNA: TGCGCCAGCAGGGTGACTAGCGGGGTTGACGAGCAGTACTTC; CDR3 protein: CASRVTSGVDEQYF
D gene: TRBD2; V gene: TRBV12-3/TRBV12-4; clone size: -; J gene: TRBJ2-7; CDR3 DNA: TGTGCCAGCAGGCAACTAGCGGGGGACGCCTACGAGCAGTACTTC; CDR3 protein: CASRQLAGDAYEQYF
D gene: -; V gene: TRBV20-1; clone size: few; J gene: TRBJ2-1; CDR3 DNA: TGCAGTGCTAGAGCGGGAAATGAGCAGTTCTTC; CDR3 protein: CSARAGNEQFF
D gene: TRBD2; V gene: TRBV9; clone size: -; J gene: TRBJ2-7; CDR3 DNA: TGTGCCAGCAGCCCCGGTTCTAGCGGGGGGGCCTACGAGCAGTACTTC; CDR3 protein: CASSPGSSGGAYEQYF
D gene: -; V gene: TRBV20-1; clone size: few; J gene: TRBJ1-2; CDR3 DNA: TGCAGTGCTAGAGATAGGGGAGGGGAAAATGGCTACACCTTC; CDR3 protein: CSARDRGGENGYTF
D gene: -; V gene: TRBV19; clone size: -; J gene: TRBJ1-2; CDR3 DNA: TGTGCCAGTCATAAAGGGGAACTTAACTATGGCTACACCTTC; CDR3 protein: CASHKGELNYGYTF
D gene: -; V gene: TRBV25-1; clone size: -; J gene: TRBJ2-3; CDR3 DNA: TGTGCCAGCAGTGAAGGGTGGCGCACAGATACGCAGTATTTT; CDR3 protein: CASSEGWRTDTQYF
D gene: -; V gene: TRBV9; clone size: -; J gene: TRBJ1-2; CDR3 DNA: TGTGCCAGCAGCCCTCGGAGGCTAAGCTACTATGGCTACACCTTC; CDR3 protein: CASSPRRLSYYGYTF
D gene: -; V gene: TRBV24-1; clone size: -; J gene: TRBJ1-2; CDR3 DNA: TGTGCCACCAGCGAGGGTACCGTCTATGGCTACACCTTC; CDR3 protein: CATSEGTVYGYTF